This T cell receptor (beta chain) was recorded in a study of blood T cells in healthy people across ages (dated by TCRdb to between 2015 and 2016). Describing the broader study: Template switching captured roughly one uniquely barcoded TCR beta cDNA molecule per two T cells in model experiments. The donors were split into four age groups: young (average around 15 years), middle-aged (39), aged (roughly 68) and long-lived (about 82). Using deep sequencing normalized with unique cDNA molecular identifiers, the study measured how TCR beta repertoire diversity changes with age. Two additional independent replicas of 1 million unique cDNA reads from the same blood draw were analyzed for two donors (one aged 18 to 29 and one aged 80 or older). The research as a whole found: Bulk unsorted PBMC profiling prevented conclusive comparison of naive and antigen-experienced compartments. Because donor CMV infection status was unknown, age-related changes in expanded clonotypes were potentially confounded. A strong correlation was found between observed TCR beta diversity and the percentage of naive T cells measured by flow cytometry. Compared with the aged group, the long-lived group had more naive CD4+ T cells, fewer expanded clones and increased TCR diversity, a pattern suggesting age selection. As age increased, observed TCR beta diversity per million T cells dropped in a roughly linear way, and a significant reduction was already evident by age approximately 40. Total diversity estimates from one million sequenced T cells were considered lower bounds and underestimates.

Details on this clonotype: Its antigen specificity is not known. Base qualities were left out, and no much larger clone turns up one base away.

Measured from the cysteine to the phenylalanine, the CDR3 is 16 residues long. The DNA shown is the 48-base CDR3, in frame from base 1. The V end loses 0 bases and the J end loses 3 bases, and a stretch of 14 bases separates them. The germline V gene specifies SGHRS as CDR1 and YFSETQ as CDR2. The library was produced with 5' RACE. The instrument given in TCRdb is Illumina HiSeq 2500. The second PCR ran for roughly 7 to 11 cycles and used a J-beta primer mix along with a sample-barcoded 5' primer. Each TCR beta cDNA molecule received a unique molecular identifier from a template-switch 5' adaptor carrying 12 random nucleotides. Each sample yielded at least 3 million CDR3-containing paired-end reads. First-strand cDNA was synthesized from all RNA with the Mint cDNA synthesis kit, primed by a TRBC-specific oligonucleotide. Following uracil-DNA glycosylase treatment, all cDNA underwent a first 18-cycle PCR with the universal primers M1SS and BC2_uni_R. The original methods were these. For normalization, 1 million high-quality reads, each with a distinct molecular identifier, were randomly selected from each sample. Instead of being binned into consensus sequences, reads that shared molecular identifiers were thrown out. MiTCR, with a Q25 quality threshold and the strictest error-elimination algorithm, was used for CDR3 identification, clonotype clustering and error correction. A nonparametric unseen species model with Euler transformation was used to estimate a lower bound on total TCR beta diversity. The public reads were quality trimmed at Q25 with fastp and then assembled into clones with MiXCR by TCRdb, keeping productive beta chains. CDR3 protein duplicates are merged, each entry listing the most common genes and DNA. These V and J calls rely on TCRdb rather than the paper's analysis. This sample gives 900,000 to 950,000 distinct CDR3 sequences in total; approximately 32% of them show up just once. Of the sample, more than 8.5% falls within the top ten clones.

The 39 donors, aged about 6 to 100 years, were systemically healthy Caucasian individuals from Russia. Around 9.9 milliliters of peripheral blood were collected from each donor into EDTA-treated Vacutainer tubes. Ficoll-Paque density-gradient centrifugation was used to isolate PBMCs, with at least 6 million per sample. Trizol reagent was used to extract total RNA from PBMCs, with at least 6 micrograms per sample. For every donor, flow cytometry on a PBMC aliquot measured the percentage of naive CD45RAhigh/CD27high T cells. This same sample was also part of a study on T cells of mothers and their children. As that second paper reports: The donors were nine systemically healthy Caucasian individuals, made up of three mothers and their six children. cDNA synthesis consumed the entire amount of extracted RNA, loaded at around 1.5 ug RNA in each 15 ul reaction. In the second PCR, the M1S primer introduced both the sample barcodes and 2-4 random nucleotides. Over 9.5 million TCR beta CDR3 reads were obtained for each mother, and 3 million to 3.5 million reads were obtained for each child. TCR recombination output is similarly shaped by thymic selection in related and unrelated pairs, with a minor effect exerted by inherited differences. Normalized repertoire overlap in related mother-child pairs was always slightly higher than in unrelated mother-child pairs, but the difference was never significant. Persistent microchimeric T cell clones were not detected, at a sensitivity of approximately 100 clones per million clonotypes. In the study, deep NGS was used to compare the TCR beta repertoires of mothers and children, and features distinguishing related mother-child pairs from unrelated individuals were sought. The mean age was around 40 +/- 4 years for the mothers and about 10 +/- 4 years for the children. After adapters were ligated using NEBNext reagents, the libraries underwent 100+100 nt paired-end sequencing on an Illumina HiSeq 2000. To avoid cross-contamination, the mother libraries and the child libraries were prepared a month apart and sequenced in separate runs. Each donor had between roughly 500,000 and 2,100,000 distinct TCR beta clonotypes identified. Naive TCR beta clonotypes were estimated from low-frequency clonotypes matched to each donor's FACS-determined naive share, without sorting.

Specimen: blood. The clonotype comes from a woman aged 40-49 years in good health. The V and J genes are TRBV5-1 and TRBJ2-3, with TRBD1 perhaps the D gene, on 5 matching bases. CDR3 region: CASSLGGFDGTDTQYF. Read as DNA, the sequence is TGCGCCAGCAGCTTGGGGGGCTTCGACGGGACAGATACGCAGTATTTT.